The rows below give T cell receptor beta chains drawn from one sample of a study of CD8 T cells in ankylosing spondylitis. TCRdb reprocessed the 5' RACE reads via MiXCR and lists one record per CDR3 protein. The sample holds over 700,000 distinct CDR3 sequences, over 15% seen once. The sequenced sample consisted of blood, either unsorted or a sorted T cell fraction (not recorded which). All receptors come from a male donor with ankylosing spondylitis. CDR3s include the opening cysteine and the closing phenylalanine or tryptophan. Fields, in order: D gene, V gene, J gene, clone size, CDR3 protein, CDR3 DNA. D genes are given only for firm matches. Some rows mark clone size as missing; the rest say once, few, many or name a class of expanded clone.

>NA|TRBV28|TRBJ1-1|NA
CASSPTWGIEAFF
TGTGCCAGCAGTCCGACCTGGGGAATTGAAGCTTTCTTT
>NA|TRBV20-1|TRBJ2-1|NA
CSARGPDSSYNEQFF
TGCAGTGCTCGAGGCCCTGACAGCTCCTACAATGAGCAGTTCTTC
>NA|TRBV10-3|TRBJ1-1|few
CAISQVGLNTEAFF
TGTGCCATCAGTCAAGTAGGGCTTAACACTGAAGCTTTCTTT
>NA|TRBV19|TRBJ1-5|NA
CASMARSNQPQHF
TGTGCCAGTATGGCAAGGAGCAATCAGCCCCAGCATTTT
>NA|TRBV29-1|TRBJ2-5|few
CSVVPLVPGKQETQYF
TGCAGCGTTGTCCCCTTGGTACCAGGCAAACAAGAGACCCAGTACTTC
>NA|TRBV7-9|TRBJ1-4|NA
CASSLHGSNEKLFF
TGTGCCAGCAGCTTACATGGTTCTAATGAAAAACTGTTTTTT
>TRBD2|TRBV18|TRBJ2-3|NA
CASSRQGSGGGQDTQYF
TGTGCCAGCTCCCGACAGGGGAGCGGGGGGGGCCAGGATACGCAGTATTTT
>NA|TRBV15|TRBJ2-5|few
CATSRLGGGADQETQYF
TGTGCCACCAGCAGATTGGGGGGCGGCGCGGATCAAGAGACCCAGTACTTC
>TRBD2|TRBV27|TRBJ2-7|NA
CASSQRVRASGTSPYEQYF
TGTGCCAGCAGCCAGAGGGTGCGGGCTAGCGGGACTTCTCCCTACGAGCAGTACTTC
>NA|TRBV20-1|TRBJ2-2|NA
CSARVPGGTGELFF
TGCAGTGCTAGGGTTCCAGGGGGGACCGGGGAGCTGTTTTTT
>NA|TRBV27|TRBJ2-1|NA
CASKEGNEQFF
TGTGCCAGCAAAGAGGGAAATGAGCAGTTCTTC
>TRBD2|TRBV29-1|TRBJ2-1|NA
CSVEPHREGGGLSYNEQFF
TGCAGCGTTGAACCCCATCGGGAGGGGGGGGGACTCTCCTACAATGAGCAGTTCTTC